The 14 T cell receptor beta chains listed next were all sequenced from one sample in a study of cytomegalovirus exposure and HLA in healthy donors. PCR used 60 Vbeta primers and 13 Jbeta primers. Profiling relied on immunoSEQ multiplex PCR, and the TCRdb table lists in-frame clones only, not all of them. The sample has some 150,000 clones, 60% to 85% seen once; the top ten hold more than 6.5%. The sample taken for sequencing was PBMCs. Receptors originate from a young man in good health and CMV-seronegative.

The V call is TRBV6-5, the J call TRBJ2-7; TRBD2 aligns across 8 bases. Germline loops: CDR1 MNHEY, CDR2 SVGAGI. With V trimmed by 4 bases and J by 3 bases, 11 bases remained unmatched. The CDR3 contains 16 residues. The CDR3 bases are TGTGCCAGCAGTTCCCCTCCGGGACTAGGTGTCTACGAGCAGTACTTC. Encoded protein: CASSSPPGLGVYEQYF.

Written as DNA, the CDR3 is TGTGCCAGCAGTCTGCCAGGTCAATCCTACGAGCAGTACTTC. It encodes CASSLPGQSYEQYF. The chain recombines TRBV2 with TRBJ2-7; D unresolved. The CDR3 has 14 residues. Germline V CDR1 and CDR2: SNHLY, FYNNEI. Deletions cut 5 bases from V and 1 base from J, with 12 bases between.

The J gene is TRBJ2-2, the V gene TRBV13; maybe TRBD1 (5 bases). Germline CDR1 and CDR2: PRHDT and FYEKMQ (reference sequence). The CDR3 is 16 residues long. The ends were cut back, 5 bases at V and 0 bases at J, with 13 bases in the middle. The CDR3 loop reads CASSEMGQSNTGELFF. CDR3 bases: TGTGCCAGCAGCGAAATGGGGCAGTCGAACACCGGGGAGCTGTTTTTT.

The chain couples TRBV19 to TRBJ2-7; 7 bases align to TRBD1. Germline CDR1 reads LNHDA; CDR2 reads SQIVND (reference sequence). The junction had 2 bases not matched to a gene; V was cut back by 7 bases and J by 5 bases. The CDR3 totals 11 residues. CDR3 amino acids: CASTDRDEQYF. The CDR3 coding sequence is TGTGCCAGTACTGACAGGGACGAGCAGTACTTC.

This clone was recorded a few times. The chain combines TRBV11-2 with TRBJ1-2, with 9 positions matching TRBD1. Germline CDR1 and CDR2: SGHAT and FQNNGV. This CDR3 is 16 amino acids long. V lost 3 bases, J lost 7 bases, and 12 bases stayed unmatched. The CDR3 nucleotides read TGTGCCAGCAGCTTTACCGGGACAGGGAGAGGAGGTGGCTACACCTTC. This encodes CASSFTGTGRGGGYTF. Filled out from reference TRBV11-2 and TRBJ1-2, the complete variable domain reads EAGVAQSPRYKIIEKRQSVAFWCNPISGHATLYWYQQILGQGPKLLIQFQNNGVVDDSQLPKDRFSAERLKGVDSTLKIQPAKLEDSAVYLCASSFTGTGRGGGYTFGSGTRLTVV.

The chain is built from TRBV6-5 and TRBJ1-5; D possibly corresponds to TRBD1 (6 bases). Looked up from germline, CDR1 is MNHEY and CDR2 is SVGAGI. The length of the CDR3 is 15 residues. V was shortened by 0 bases and J by 4 bases, with 10 bases between the two germline ends. CDR3 bases: TGTGCCAGCAGTTACTCCGGGACAACTAATCAGCCCCAGCATTTT. Its translation is CASSYSGTTNQPQHF.

This chain links TRBV7-2 with TRBJ2-7, with 7 bases aligning to TRBD1. With V trimmed by 6 bases and J by 4 bases, 6 bases remained unmatched. Germline V gene sequence: CDR1 SGHTA, CDR2 FQGNSA. This CDR3 comprises 13 residues. The CDR3 region is CASSITGAYEQYF. For the CDR3, the DNA is TGTGCCAGCAGTATTACAGGGGCGTACGAGCAGTACTTC.

The chain links TRBV7-8 to TRBJ1-3, with 9 bases matching TRBD1. J gave up 10 bases and V 4 bases, and 5 bases lay outside the gene matches. Germline CDR1 SGHVS, CDR2 FQNEAQ. The CDR3 consists of 13 residues. The CDR3 DNA follows: TGTGCCAGCAGCTCCGGACAGGGGAGGACCATATATTTT. This gives the protein CASSSGQGRTIYF.

The chain uses TRBV28 and TRBJ2-7; weak D call: TRBD1 (5 bases). There are 13 residues in the CDR3. V shed 6 bases and J shed 3 bases, with 12 bases lying between them. The germline V gene has CDR1 MDHEN and CDR2 SYDVKM. CDR3 in amino acids: CASSMTVGYEQYF. The CDR3 DNA is TGTGCCAGCAGCATGACAGTTGGCTACGAGCAGTACTTC.

The V call is TRBV4-1, the J call TRBJ2-7; 14 bases are a match to TRBD2. CDR1 and CDR2 from the germline V gene are MGHRA and YSYEKL. V lost 2 bases, J lost 4 bases, and 10 bases stayed unmatched. This CDR3 spans 18 amino acids. The CDR3: CASSQQQTSGGVSYEQYF. CDR3 sequence (DNA): TGCGCCAGCAGCCAACAACAGACTAGCGGGGGGGTTTCGTACGAGCAGTACTTC.

J is TRBJ1-2 and V is TRBV6-1, with 9 bases aligning to TRBD1. The V segment lost 4 bases and the J segment 5 bases; nucleotides outside the gene matches: 2. The length of the CDR3 is 13 residues. CDR1 and CDR2 (germline): MNHNS, SASEGT. CDR3 loop: CASSAGTGYGYTF. The CDR3 nucleotides read TGTGCCAGCAGTGCCGGGACAGGGTATGGCTACACCTTC.

In this sample, this clone turned up a few times. J is TRBJ1-1 and V is TRBV10-2; tentative D call: TRBD1 (5 bases). Germline V CDR1 and CDR2: WSHSY, SAAADI. This CDR3 has 14 residues. The germline V and J ends were trimmed by 3 bases and 1 base, with 9 bases remaining between them. CDR3 region: CASSDSGGNTEAFF. The DNA of the CDR3 is TGCGCCAGCAGTGACTCGGGGGGGAACACTGAAGCTTTCTTT.

The chain is built from TRBV2 and TRBJ2-2; D is possibly TRBD1 (6 bases). CDR1 and CDR2 (germline): SNHLY, FYNNEI. V was shortened by 6 bases and J by 1 base, with 9 bases between the two germline ends. The CDR3 extends over 14 amino acids. Here the CDR3 DNA reads TGTGCCAGCAGGGAGACAGGGAACACCGGGGAGCTGTTTTTT. It codes for CASRETGNTGELFF.

The V call is TRBV11-3, the J call TRBJ2-7; D is possibly TRBD1 (6 bases). From germline, CDR1 is SGHNT and CDR2 YENEEA. The V end was cut by 3 bases, the J end by 6 bases, with 12 bases between. This CDR3 region has 13 residues. The CDR3 sequence is CASSLNRDGEQYF. In DNA, the CDR3 is TGTGCCAGCAGCTTGAACAGGGACGGCGAGCAGTACTTC.